These T cell receptor beta chains were read from a single sample in a study of early T cells in non-severe SARS-CoV-2 infection. TCRdb recomputed calls from the 5' RACE reads with MiXCR, one row per CDR3 protein. Among approximately 77,000 distinct CDR3 sequences listed, about 12% were seen once. Specimen: whole blood. All receptors come from an adult who was a healthcare worker with PCR-confirmed SARS-CoV-2 infection or an uninfected control (not recorded which). The conserved cysteine and the conserved F or W are not part of the CDR3 here.

V gene,CDR3 protein
TRBV2,ASSWEAAYLSGELF
TRBV6-1,ASSEHLVGTEAF
TRBV18,ASSPLGQGSGANVLT
TRBV7-3,ASSLQTSGYNEQF
TRBV2,ASSEVSGIGDEQF
TRBV2,ATGGSWNEQF
TRBV5-1,ASSLGQGGNQPQH
TRBV11-2,ASSFVIGQETQY
TRBV29-1,SVSGLQSSYEQY
TRBV29-1,SVEGVSQETQY
TRBV10-1,ASSDPLEKRRGNEQF
TRBV7-9,ACRPTGGGEQY
TRBV24-1,ATSDGQGGAEAF
TRBV7-3,ASSLNGGQQF
TRBV3-1,ASSPTSSGGYNEQF
TRBV13,ASSSRLAGGAYEQY
TRBV6-5,ASSYRTGVTGELF